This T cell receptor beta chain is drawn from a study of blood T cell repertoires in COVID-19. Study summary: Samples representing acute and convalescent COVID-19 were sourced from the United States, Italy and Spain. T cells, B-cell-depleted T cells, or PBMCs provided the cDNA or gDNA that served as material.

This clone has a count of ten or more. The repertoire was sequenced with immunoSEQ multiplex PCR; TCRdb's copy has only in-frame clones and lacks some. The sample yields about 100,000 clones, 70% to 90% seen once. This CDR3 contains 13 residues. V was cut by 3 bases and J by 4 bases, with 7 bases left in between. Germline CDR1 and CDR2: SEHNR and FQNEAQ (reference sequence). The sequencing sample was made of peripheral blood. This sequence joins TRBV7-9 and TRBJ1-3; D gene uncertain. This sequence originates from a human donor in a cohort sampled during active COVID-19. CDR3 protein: CASSFQQGNTIYF. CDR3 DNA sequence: TGTGCCAGCAGCTTCCAACAGGGAAACACCATATATTTT.